These T cell receptor beta chains were read from a single sample in a study of response to subunit inactivated influenza vaccine. One entry per CDR3 protein results from TCRdb running MiXCR on the RT-PCR reads. The sample lists hundreds of thousands of distinct CDR3 sequences, approximately 17% seen once, with about a tenth in the top ten. This specimen was PBMCs from blood, taken 4 to 6 days after vaccination. The origin of the receptors is a man between 45 and 60 years old who received an inactivated influenza vaccine. CDR3s include the opening cysteine and the closing phenylalanine or tryptophan. The D gene is left open where the match is weak. For some rows the clone size is stated as once, few or many, or as a class when expanded; others skip it.

V gene	J gene	D gene	clone size	CDR3 protein	CDR3 DNA
TRBV7-8	TRBJ2-5	NA	once	CASSLGGEIQYF	TGTGCCAGCAGCTTAGGCGGGGAGATCCAGTACTTC
TRBV6-4	TRBJ2-1	TRBD2	few	CASSVAGGTNEQFF	TGTGCCAGCAGTGTCGCGGGGGGAACTAATGAGCAGTTCTTC
TRBV5-1	TRBJ2-7	TRBD2	few	CASSAPPGLAGGLDEQYF	TGCGCCAGCAGCGCCCCCCCTGGGCTAGCGGGGGGCCTGGACGAGCAGTACTTC
TRBV7-7	TRBJ2-2	NA	NA	CASSPSRVAVGELFF	TGTGCCAGCAGCCCTTCTCGTGTCGCGGTCGGGGAGCTGTTTTTT
TRBV25-1	TRBJ1-1	NA	few	CASSEGIKGAEAFF	TGTGCCAGCAGTGAGGGTATCAAAGGGGCTGAAGCTTTCTTT
TRBV30	TRBJ2-1	TRBD2	few	CAWSYMGLAHEQFF	TGTGCCTGGAGTTATATGGGACTAGCGCATGAGCAGTTCTTC
TRBV12-3/TRBV12-4	TRBJ1-1	NA	few	CASKGTSTEAFF	TGTGCCAGCAAGGGGACATCCACTGAAGCTTTCTTT
TRBV10-3	TRBJ2-6	TRBD1	many	CAIRGGQGASSGANVLTF	TGTGCCATCAGAGGCGGACAGGGGGCATCGTCCGGGGCCAACGTCCTGACTTTC
TRBV7-2	TRBJ2-5	NA	many	CASSSSGTFQETQYF	TGTGCCAGCAGCTCCTCCGGGACATTCCAAGAGACCCAGTACTTC
TRBV2	TRBJ2-1	NA	few	CASRGLEGSYNEQFF	TGTGCCAGCAGGGGACTGGAAGGCTCCTACAATGAGCAGTTCTTC
TRBV20-1	TRBJ2-7	NA	NA	CSARDRRGPPRAEQYF	TGCAGTGCTAGAGATCGGCGGGGGCCCCCGCGGGCTGAGCAGTACTTC
TRBV6-2/TRBV6-3	TRBJ2-7	NA	NA	CASSYSEGPYEQYF	TGTGCCAGCAGTTACTCAGAGGGGCCCTACGAGCAGTACTTC
TRBV7-2	TRBJ2-7	NA	NA	CASSSTTGFYEQYF	TGTGCCAGCAGCTCGACTACAGGGTTCTACGAGCAGTACTTC
TRBV20-1	TRBJ2-4	NA	NA	CSAVANIQYF	TGCAGTGCCGTAGCAAACATTCAGTACTTC
TRBV25-1	TRBJ2-5	NA	many	CASSFRTLSKREETQYF	TGTGCCAGCAGCTTTCGAACTCTTAGCAAGAGAGAAGAGACCCAGTACTTC
TRBV6-1	TRBJ1-5	NA	few	CASRPRSGNQPQHF	TGTGCCAGCAGACCCCGTTCAGGCAATCAGCCCCAGCATTTT
TRBV29-1	TRBJ1-2	NA	few	CSVADPGGGYTF	TGCAGCGTAGCAGATCCGGGCGGCGGCTACACCTTC
TRBV20-1	TRBJ1-2	NA	NA	CSARADTNYGYTF	TGCAGTGCTAGAGCCGACACTAACTATGGCTACACCTTC
TRBV18	TRBJ1-1	NA	NA	CASSSNRDSEAFF	TGTGCCAGCTCTTCGAACAGGGACTCTGAAGCTTTCTTT
TRBV25-1	TRBJ1-2	NA	NA	CASSEFKGGSYGYTF	TGTGCCAGCAGTGAATTCAAAGGTGGTTCCTATGGCTACACCTTC
TRBV3-1	TRBJ2-2	NA	few	CASSQILLEGHGELFF	TGTGCCAGCAGCCAAATCCTTCTAGAGGGTCACGGGGAGCTGTTTTTT
TRBV24-1	TRBJ2-2	NA	NA	CATSFQGSGELFF	TGTGCCACCAGTTTTCAGGGCTCCGGGGAGCTGTTTTTT
TRBV29-1	TRBJ1-2	NA	NA	CSTDGNYGYTF	TGCAGCACGGACGGGAACTATGGCTACACCTTC
TRBV20-1	TRBJ2-1	TRBD2	NA	CSARGGRGVEQFF	TGCAGTGCCCGTGGCGGGAGGGGGGTTGAGCAGTTCTTC
TRBV9	TRBJ2-7	TRBD1	NA	CASSPQGSLKYEQYF	TGTGCCAGCAGCCCACAGGGGTCATTAAAGTACGAGCAGTACTTC
TRBV12-3/TRBV12-4	TRBJ1-1	TRBD1	NA	CASRGQGANTEAFF	TGTGCCAGCAGGGGACAGGGGGCGAACACTGAAGCTTTCTTT
TRBV18	TRBJ2-5	NA	NA	CASSPGDSFQETQYF	TGTGCCAGCTCACCAGGAGACAGTTTCCAAGAGACCCAGTACTTC
TRBV4-2	TRBJ1-6	NA	NA	CSSSQGRSDSPLHF	TGTTCCAGCAGCCAAGGCCGATCGGATTCACCCCTCCACTTT
TRBV20-1	TRBJ2-1	NA	few	CSARPSADNEQFF	TGCAGTGCTAGACCCTCTGCCGACAATGAGCAGTTCTTC
TRBV10-3	TRBJ2-7	NA	NA	CAISGGNSYEQYF	TGTGCCATCAGTGGCGGGAACTCCTACGAGCAGTACTTC
TRBV7-9	TRBJ2-1	NA	few	CASRTGRNEQFF	TGTGCCAGCAGGACAGGAAGAAATGAGCAGTTCTTC
TRBV11-2	TRBJ2-7	NA	few	CASSTRTGSNKQYF	TGTGCCAGCAGTACACGTACAGGGTCTAACAAGCAGTACTTC
TRBV3-1	TRBJ2-7	NA	few	CASSQVPHPGSSYEQYF	TGTGCCAGCAGCCAAGTCCCCCACCCTGGCTCATCCTACGAGCAGTACTTC
TRBV12-3/TRBV12-4	TRBJ2-1	TRBD2	many	CASSPRLAGTYNEQFF	TGTGCCAGCAGTCCCCGACTAGCGGGTACCTACAATGAGCAGTTCTTC
TRBV4-1	TRBJ2-7	TRBD1	NA	CASSRRTGENEQYF	TGCGCCAGCAGCCGCCGGACAGGGGAAAACGAGCAGTACTTC
TRBV24-1	TRBJ2-1	TRBD2	NA	CATSDSGTSKQFF	TGTGCCACCAGTGATTCCGGGACTAGCAAGCAGTTCTTC
TRBV24-1	TRBJ2-7	NA	many	CATSRGGQWSYEQYF	TGTGCCACCAGTCGGGGGGGACAGTGGTCCTACGAGCAGTACTTC
TRBV12-3/TRBV12-4	TRBJ1-1	NA	NA	CASSLAGRREAFF	TGTGCCAGCAGTTTAGCCGGGAGGCGTGAAGCTTTCTTT
TRBV10-3	TRBJ1-6	NA	few	CAISESVGLNSPLHF	TGTGCCATCAGTGAGAGCGTAGGTCTAAATTCACCCCTCCACTTT
TRBV20-1	TRBJ2-5	TRBD2	few	CSARGPVLAGETQYF	TGCAGTGCTAGAGGTCCAGTACTAGCGGGAGAGACCCAGTACTTC
TRBV7-8	TRBJ1-1	NA	NA	CASSFLDSEAFF	TGTGCCAGCAGTTTCCTGGACAGCGAAGCTTTCTTT
TRBV9	TRBJ2-3	TRBD2	NA	CASSVGGGARDTQYF	TGTGCCAGCAGCGTAGGCGGGGGGGCCAGAGATACGCAGTATTTT
TRBV20-1	TRBJ2-1	TRBD2	NA	CSAISGTSFYNEQFF	TGCAGTGCTATCTCCGGGACTAGCTTCTACAATGAGCAGTTCTTC
TRBV12-3/TRBV12-4	TRBJ2-2	NA	NA	CASIPGDTANTGELFF	TGTGCCAGCATCCCGGGAGACACCGCGAACACCGGGGAGCTGTTTTTT
TRBV12-3/TRBV12-4	TRBJ2-1	TRBD2	many	CASSSLADYNEQFF	TGTGCCAGCAGTTCGCTAGCGGACTACAATGAGCAGTTCTTC
TRBV3-1	TRBJ2-5	NA	few	CASSQGQETQYF	TGTGCCAGCAGCCAGGGCCAAGAGACCCAGTACTTC
TRBV9	TRBJ2-1	TRBD2	NA	CASSERLATNEQFF	TGTGCCAGCAGCGAACGACTAGCCACCAATGAGCAGTTCTTC
TRBV18	TRBJ2-1	NA	few	CASSKDYYNEQFF	TGTGCCAGCTCCAAGGACTATTACAATGAGCAGTTCTTC
TRBV4-3	TRBJ1-4	TRBD1	NA	CASSRTGLDEKLFF	TGCGCCAGCAGCCGGACAGGGTTAGATGAAAAACTGTTTTTT